The rows below give T cell receptor beta chains drawn from one sample of a study of cytomegalovirus exposure and HLA in healthy donors. TCRdb keeps only in-frame clones here, not all; method: immunoSEQ multiplex PCR. The sample holds more than 80,000 clones; roughly 80% are singletons and the top ten take about 1.2%. Sample: PBMCs. Source of these receptors: a girl aged 2-9 years in good health and CMV-seropositive. The CDR3 runs from the conserved cysteine through the conserved F or W. A D gene is named only where the DNA matches it firmly. Clone size is shown for a subset of rows, as once, few, many or a class of expanded clone.

>TRBV7-9|NA|TRBJ2-1|TRBD2
TGTGCCAGCAGCTTAGCTAGCGGGAGCGCCTACAATGAGCAGTTCTTC
CASSLASGSAYNEQFF
>TRBV19|NA|TRBJ2-1|TRBD2
TGTGCCAGTAGTGTATCCGGGACTAGCGGGAGTATAAATGAGCAGTTCTTC
CASSVSGTSGSINEQFF
>TRBV5-3|NA|TRBJ1-5|NA
TGTGCCAGAAGCATCACTTTTGGTAGCAATCAGCCCCAGCATTTT
CARSITFGSNQPQHF
>TRBV19|NA|TRBJ2-1|TRBD2
TGTGCCAGTAAAGGGGCAGCGGGAGGTTACAATGAGCAGTTCTTC
CASKGAAGGYNEQFF
>TRBV7-6|NA|TRBJ2-5|NA
TGTGCCAGCAGCCCTCCTAGTACGGTTCGGGAGACCCAGTACTTC
CASSPPSTVRETQYF
>TRBV6-5|NA|TRBJ2-5|TRBD2
TGTGCCAGCAGGCGTACTAGCGTACAAGAGACCCAGTACTTC
CASRRTSVQETQYF
>TRBV18|once|TRBJ1-2|NA
TGTGCCAGCTCACCACAGGAGGCGGGGGGCTACACCTTC
CASSPQEAGGYTF
>TRBV29-1|NA|TRBJ1-1|NA
TGCAGCGTTGAAGGACAGAACACTGAAGCTTTCTTT
CSVEGQNTEAFF
>TRBV6-1|NA|TRBJ2-1|NA
TGTGCCAGCAGTAACAGTCCTCCTCCCTACAATGAGCAGTTCTTC
CASSNSPPPYNEQFF
>TRBV27|NA|TRBJ2-1|TRBD2
TGTGCCAGCAGTTGGCAATTATTACGGCGGGAGGATCGGGATGAGCAGTTCTTC
CASSWQLLRREDRDEQFF
>TRBV19|NA|TRBJ2-2|NA
TGTGCCAGTAGTATTCAGACACTGAACACCGGGGAGCTGTTTTTT
CASSIQTLNTGELFF
>TRBV19|NA|TRBJ2-3|NA
TGTGCCAGTAGGAAAGCGAGTGCAGATACGCAGTATTTT
CASRKASADTQYF
>TRBV5-6|NA|TRBJ2-5|TRBD1
TGTGCCAGCAGCAGAGGGACAGCCGTTCAAGAGACCCAGTACTTC
CASSRGTAVQETQYF
>TRBV6-6|NA|TRBJ2-7|NA
TGTGCCAGCAGTCCGCAGGGGCAGGGGGAGCAGTACTTC
CASSPQGQGEQYF
>TRBV2|NA|TRBJ2-7|NA
TGTGCCAGCAGTGCCCAATACGAGCAGTACTTC
CASSAQYEQYF
>TRBV6-1|few|TRBJ1-4|TRBD1
TGTGCCAGCAGTGAAAAGTCCGGGACAGGGCTTGAAAAACTGTTTTTT
CASSEKSGTGLEKLFF
>TRBV6-5|once|TRBJ2-1|TRBD2
TGTGCCAGTTGGGGGACTAGCTTTATCAATGAGCAGTTCTTC
CASWGTSFINEQFF
>TRBV6-5|few|TRBJ1-3|NA
TGTGCCAGCAGCCCACAGGGCCTCTCTGGAAACACCATATATTTT
CASSPQGLSGNTIYF
>TRBV11-2|NA|TRBJ1-1|NA
TGTGCCAGCAGCTTAGATAAGGACAGCTACACTGAAGCTTTCTTT
CASSLDKDSYTEAFF
>TRBV19|NA|TRBJ1-5|NA
TGTGCCAGTAGTATAGATCTCGAACAGGGCGATAGCAATCAGCCCCAGCATTTT
CASSIDLEQGDSNQPQHF
>TRBV5-1|NA|TRBJ2-7|NA
TGCGCCAGCAGTGAGCTCAACGAGCAGTACTTC
CASSELNEQYF
>TRBV9|NA|TRBJ1-4|TRBD1
TGTGCCAGCAGCTTACAGGGGGAAAAACTGTTTTTT
CASSLQGEKLFF
>TRBV19|once|TRBJ2-1|NA
TGTGCCAGTAGTGCCAACAGGGAGCAGCAGTTCTTC
CASSANREQQFF
>TRBV10-3|NA|TRBJ2-3|NA
TGTGCCATCAGTGAGTTAGCTCAGGGGAGCATCGTGAGCACAGATACGCAGTATTTT
CAISELAQGSIVSTDTQYF
>TRBV7-2|NA|TRBJ2-7|TRBD2
TGTGCCAGCAGTTCTAGCGGGGCCTACGAGCAGTACTTC
CASSSSGAYEQYF
>TRBV27|NA|TRBJ1-5|NA
TGTGCCAGCAGTTTCAGCTGGCCAGGGGCTAACGGGCAGCCCCAGCATTTT
CASSFSWPGANGQPQHF
>TRBV5-6|NA|TRBJ2-5|NA
TGTGCCAGCAGCTCCGGGGGTCACCTCTACGAGCAATACTTC
CASSSGGHLYEQYF
>TRBV28|NA|TRBJ1-4|TRBD1
TGTGCCAGCAGTCGTCCCGGGACAGGATCAAATGAAAAACTGTTTTTT
CASSRPGTGSNEKLFF
>TRBV5-1|once|TRBJ2-1|NA
TGCGCCAGCAGCTTGAACGTCGGGAGTGCCTACAATGAGCAGTTCTTC
CASSLNVGSAYNEQFF
>TRBV30|few|TRBJ1-1|NA
TGTGCCTGGAGTCGGACAGAAGCTTTCTTT
CAWSRTEAFF
>TRBV30|NA|TRBJ1-2|TRBD1
TGTGCCGGACAGGGGTCCTCCTATGGCTACACCTTC
CAGQGSSYGYTF
>TRBV2|NA|TRBJ2-1|NA
TGTGCCAGCAGCCGAGGGTCCTACAATGAGCAGTTCTTC
CASSRGSYNEQFF
>TRBV6-5|NA|TRBJ1-2|NA
TGTGCCAGCAGTCCGGGGTGGTATGGCTACACCTTC
CASSPGWYGYTF
>TRBV30|NA|TRBJ1-2|TRBD1
TGTGCCTGGAGTGTAGGGGGCGGACGCGGCTACACCTTC
CAWSVGGGRGYTF
>TRBV7-8|NA|TRBJ2-2|TRBD2
TGTGCCAGCAGCTTGGGTGACAGATCGACTAGCGGGAGGTACGGGGAGCTGTTTTTT
CASSLGDRSTSGRYGELFF
>TRBV4-1|NA|TRBJ2-7|NA
TGCGCCAGCAGCCAATCAGGAGGGGAGCAGTACTTC
CASSQSGGEQYF
>TRBV19|NA|TRBJ2-7|TRBD2
TGTGCCAGTAGCACTACTAGCGGGAGAAAGAGTTACGAGCAGTACTTC
CASSTTSGRKSYEQYF
>TRBV18|NA|TRBJ1-2|NA
TGTGCCAGCAATACCGGGAACAGCTATGGCTACACCTTC
CASNTGNSYGYTF
>TRBV30|NA|TRBJ2-5|TRBD1
TGTGCCTGGAGTGTACTAAGGGGGCGGGAGACCCAGTACTTC
CAWSVLRGRETQYF
>TRBV28|NA|TRBJ1-1|TRBD1
TGTGCCAGCAGTTTATTGCGACAGGGAACTGAAGCTTTCTTT
CASSLLRQGTEAFF
>TRBV25-1|NA|TRBJ2-1|TRBD2
TGTGCCAGCACCCCACTAGCGGGAGACGACGATGAGCAGTTCTTC
CASTPLAGDDDEQFF
>TRBV19|NA|TRBJ1-2|NA
TGTGCCAGTACCTTCGGACTGATCTATGGCTACACCTTC
CASTFGLIYGYTF
>TRBV5-1|NA|TRBJ2-5|NA
TGCGCCAGCAGCGTAGAGTACCAAGAGACCCAGTACTTC
CASSVEYQETQYF
>TRBV29-1|NA|TRBJ1-1|NA
TGCAGCGTAGGGGGCACTGAAGCTTTCTTT
CSVGGTEAFF
>TRBV18|once|TRBJ1-1|TRBD1
TGTGCCAGCTCACCCGAGGACAGGGTGAACACTGAAGCTTTCTTT
CASSPEDRVNTEAFF
>TRBV28|NA|TRBJ2-7|TRBD2
TGTGCCAGCACCCTTAGCGGGTTCACCTCCTACGAGCAGTACTTC
CASTLSGFTSYEQYF
>TRBV7-2|NA|TRBJ2-5|TRBD1
TGTGCCAGCAGCCTCCAGACAGGGGAAGAGACCCAGTACTTC
CASSLQTGEETQYF
>TRBV2|NA|TRBJ1-5|TRBD1
TGTGCCAGCACGGGACAGGGCAATCAGCCCCAGCATTTT
CASTGQGNQPQHF
>TRBV7-9|few|TRBJ2-1|TRBD1
TGTGCCAGCAGCCGATCCCAGGGGACAGGGAAGAATGAGCAGTTCTTC
CASSRSQGTGKNEQFF
>TRBV5-6|NA|TRBJ2-7|TRBD2
TGTGCCAGCATCGGGAGGGTATCGGGAGTACTTCGTTACGAGCAGTACTTC
CASIGRVSGVLRYEQYF
>TRBV7-9|NA|TRBJ2-1|TRBD2
TGTTCCAGCAGTTTTACCCGGACTAGCGGGAGTTATAATGAGCAGTTCTTC
CSSSFTRTSGSYNEQFF
>TRBV10-1|NA|TRBJ2-7|NA
TGCGCCAGCCGACACGACTCAGCTCTTGCGGGCCAAACCTACTACGAGCAGTACTTC
CASRHDSALAGQTYYEQYF
>TRBV6-1|NA|TRBJ2-7|TRBD2
TGTGCTACCGAGGCTCCGGGGGGAGGGCAGTACTTC
CATEAPGGGQYF
>TRBV7-9|once|TRBJ2-5|TRBD2
TGTGCCAGCAGCCCCCCGGGAGGGGTCCGGGAGACCCAGTACTTC
CASSPPGGVRETQYF
>TRBV25-1|NA|TRBJ1-5|TRBD1
TGTGCCAGCAGGGGGACAGGGAATCAGCCCCAGCATTTT
CASRGTGNQPQHF
>TRBV28|NA|TRBJ2-5|NA
TGTGCCAGCAGTCTAATGACAGTCTTCGGGGAGACCCAGTACTTC
CASSLMTVFGETQYF
>TRBV30|NA|TRBJ2-1|NA
TGTGCCTGGAGCCCTGGGCAGCATGAGCAGTTCTTC
CAWSPGQHEQFF
>TRBV30|NA|TRBJ2-5|NA
TGTGCCTGGAGTGTTTTTCCCAGGGAAGAGACCCAGTACTTC
CAWSVFPREETQYF
>TRBV6-5|NA|TRBJ2-1|TRBD2
TGTGCCAGCAGGACCCTAGCGGGAGGGCGGGGGGAGCAGTTCTTC
CASRTLAGGRGEQFF
>TRBV6-1|NA|TRBJ1-2|NA
TGTGCCAGCAGTGCCGGGGACACATCGGCTTATGGCTACACCTTC
CASSAGDTSAYGYTF